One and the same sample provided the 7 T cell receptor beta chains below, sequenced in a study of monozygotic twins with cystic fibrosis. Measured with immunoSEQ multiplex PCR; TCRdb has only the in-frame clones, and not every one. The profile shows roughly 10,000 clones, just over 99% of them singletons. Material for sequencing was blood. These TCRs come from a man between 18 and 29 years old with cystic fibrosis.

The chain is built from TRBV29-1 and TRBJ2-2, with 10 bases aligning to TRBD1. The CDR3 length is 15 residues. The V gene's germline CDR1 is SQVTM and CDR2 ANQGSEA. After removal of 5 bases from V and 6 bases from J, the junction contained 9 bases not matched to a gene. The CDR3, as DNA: TGCAGCGTTAAAACCGGGACAGGGGAGTCCGGGGAGCTGTTTTTT. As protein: CSVKTGTGESGELFF.

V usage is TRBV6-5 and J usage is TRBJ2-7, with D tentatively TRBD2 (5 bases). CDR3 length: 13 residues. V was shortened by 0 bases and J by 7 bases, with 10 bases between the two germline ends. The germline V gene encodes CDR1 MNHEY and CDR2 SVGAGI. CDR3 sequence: CASSYSPSGEQYF. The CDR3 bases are TGTGCCAGCAGTTACTCGCCGTCGGGGGAGCAGTACTTC.

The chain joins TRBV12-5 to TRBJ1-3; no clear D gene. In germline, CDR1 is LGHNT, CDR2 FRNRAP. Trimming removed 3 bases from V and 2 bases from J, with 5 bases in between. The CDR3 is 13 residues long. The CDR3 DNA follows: TGTGCTAGTGGTTTCCGGGCTGGAAACACCATATATTTT. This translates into CASGFRAGNTIYF.

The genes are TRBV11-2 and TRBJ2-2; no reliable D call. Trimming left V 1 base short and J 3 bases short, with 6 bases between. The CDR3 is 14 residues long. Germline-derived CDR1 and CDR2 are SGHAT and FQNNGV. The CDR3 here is CASSLGGYTGELFF. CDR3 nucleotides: TGTGCCAGCAGCTTAGGGGGTTACACCGGGGAGCTGTTTTTT.

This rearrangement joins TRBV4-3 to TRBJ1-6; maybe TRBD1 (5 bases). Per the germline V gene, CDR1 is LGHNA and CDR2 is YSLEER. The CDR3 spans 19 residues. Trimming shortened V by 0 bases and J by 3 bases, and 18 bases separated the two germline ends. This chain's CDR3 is CASSQDWATGGGYNSPLHF. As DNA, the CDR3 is TGCGCCAGCAGCCAAGATTGGGCGACTGGGGGGGGCTATAATTCACCCCTCCACTTT.

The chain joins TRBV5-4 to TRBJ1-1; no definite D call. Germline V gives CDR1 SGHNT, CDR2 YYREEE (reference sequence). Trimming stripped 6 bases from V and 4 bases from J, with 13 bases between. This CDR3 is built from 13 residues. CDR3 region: CASTSQASTEAFF. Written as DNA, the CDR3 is TGTGCCAGCACCTCGCAGGCATCCACTGAAGCTTTCTTT.

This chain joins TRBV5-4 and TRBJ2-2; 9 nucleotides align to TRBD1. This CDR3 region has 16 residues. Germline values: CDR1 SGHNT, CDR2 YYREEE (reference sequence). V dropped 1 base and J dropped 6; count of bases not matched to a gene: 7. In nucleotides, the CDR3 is TGTGCCAGCAGCTTGATCGGACAGGGGCTCTCCGGGGAGCTGTTTTTT. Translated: CASSLIGQGLSGELFF.